The TCR beta chain described here comes from a study of cytomegalovirus exposure and HLA in healthy donors. Study-wide points: Cytomegalovirus association was listed for under 200 TCR beta chains. Researchers reported that a few CMV-associated chains were confirmed in vitro as CMV antigen-specific. The classifier reportedly diagnosed cytomegalovirus status with high sensitivity and specificity.

Germline V gene data show CDR1 as SQVTM and CDR2 as ANQGSEA. This CDR3 has 13 residues. V was shortened by 6 bases and J by 4 bases, with 15 bases between the two germline ends. As concerns this clone: Its antigen is not identified.

Method: immunoSEQ multiplex PCR; TCRdb's copy keeps in-frame clones and lacks some. The table lists more than 85,000 clones, under 95% of them singletons. The source of this sequence is a woman in her 30s in good health and CMV-seropositive. This chain links TRBV29-1 with TRBJ1-2; D unresolved. The material sequenced was PBMCs. CDR3 bases: TGCAGCGTAGAACTCAACACAGCCTATGGCTACACCTTC. Translation: CSVELNTAYGYTF.